What follows are 17 T cell receptor beta chains derived from one specimen sequenced in a study of T cell responses to AZD1222 COVID-19 vaccine. Only in-frame clones appear in the TCRdb table, and some are missing; sequencing was by immunoSEQ multiplex PCR. The sample yields 130,000 or so clones, roughly 90% seen once. Sequencing was performed on peripheral blood, taken on day 0 of AZD1222 vaccination. These receptor sequences come from an adult in good health.

V usage is TRBV4-2 and J usage is TRBJ2-7, with D tentatively TRBD2 (6 bases). Trimming left V 4 bases short and J 4 bases short, with 17 bases between. Germline V gives CDR1 LGHNA, CDR2 YNFKEQ. The CDR3 runs to 15 residues. The CDR3, as DNA: TGTGCCAGCAGCCTCGGCGGAGGGGCGAGTTACGAGCAGTACTTC. It yields the protein CASSLGGGASYEQYF.

The chain couples TRBV15 to TRBJ2-5; perhaps TRBD1 as D (6 bases). The ends were cut back, 3 bases at V and 5 bases at J, with 13 bases in the middle. The germline V gene encodes CDR1 LNHNV and CDR2 YYDKDF (reference sequence). The CDR3 contains 14 residues. The CDR3 protein is CATSRDQGWETQYF. In DNA, the CDR3 is TGTGCCACCAGCAGGGACCAGGGGTGGGAGACCCAGTACTTC.

This chain connects TRBV28 to TRBJ1-2, with TRBD1 identical over 12 bases. The CDR3 consists of 17 residues. Trimming took 4 bases from V and 4 from J; bases not matched to a gene: 10. The V gene's germline CDR1 is MDHEN and CDR2 SYDVKM. In nucleotides, the CDR3 is TGTGCCAGCAGTTGCCGGGACAGGGGGCGACCCTGCTATGGCTACACCTTC. As protein: CASSCRDRGRPCYGYTF.

This chain links TRBV18 with TRBJ1-3; possible D gene TRBD1, 5 bases. The CDR3 is made up of 14 amino acids. V lost 1 base to trimming and J lost 3 bases, with 7 bases between them. Germline loops: CDR1 KGHSH, CDR2 LQKENI. CDR3 DNA sequence: TGTGCCAGCTCACCACAGGGGAATGGAAACACCATATATTTT. Encoded protein: CASSPQGNGNTIYF.

The chain has TRBV9 and TRBJ2-5; 7 nucleotides agree with TRBD1. Germline CDR1 SGDLS, CDR2 YYNGEE. The CDR3 totals 16 residues. Unmatched junction bases numbered 14, after V lost 4 bases and J lost 5 bases. The CDR3 sequence: CASSISLQGIRETQYF. Here the CDR3 DNA reads TGTGCCAGCAGCATTTCCCTACAGGGGATTAGGGAGACCCAGTACTTC.

The chain has TRBV7-2 and TRBJ1-4; D is undetermined. The CDR3 totals 20 residues. CDR1 is SGHTA, CDR2 FQGNSA, per germline. V lost 0 bases and J 0 bases, leaving 20 bases between the germline ends. CDR3 residues: CASSLALIWSPLATNEKLFF. The CDR3 nucleotides are TGTGCCAGCAGCTTAGCGCTAATTTGGTCGCCCCTGGCAACTAATGAAAAACTGTTTTTT.

The chain is built from TRBV28 and TRBJ2-3; 9 bases align to TRBD1. Germline V gene lookup returns CDR1 MDHEN and CDR2 SYDVKM. V lost 6 bases, J lost 2 bases, and 6 bases stayed unmatched. The CDR3 has 15 residues. CDR3 region: CASSLGQGYTDTQYF. The CDR3 region has the DNA TGTGCCAGCAGCCTTGGACAGGGGTACACAGATACGCAGTATTTT.

The V and J genes are TRBV3-1 (or the pseudogene TRBV3-2) and TRBJ1-6; no definite D call. V was pared by 1 base and J by 10 bases, with 14 bases between. Looked up from germline, CDR1 is LGHDT and CDR2 is YNNKEL (reference sequence). The CDR3 contains 15 residues. The CDR3 region is CASSQVVGSWSPLHF. CDR3 bases: TGTGCCAGCAGCCAAGTGGTTGGCTCCTGGTCACCCCTCCACTTT.

V usage is TRBV4-2 and J usage is TRBJ2-1; the D gene is possibly TRBD2 (7 bases). CDR3 length equals 16 residues. The germline V gene has CDR1 LGHNA and CDR2 YNFKEQ. V was trimmed by 3 bases and J by 6 bases, leaving 18 bases between them. The CDR3 loop reads CASSQPEGGPGNEQFF. DNA for the CDR3: TGTGCCAGCAGCCAGCCCGAGGGGGGGCCGGGCAATGAGCAGTTCTTC.

The rearrangement links TRBV5-1 to TRBJ2-2, with 11 positions matching TRBD2. The CDR3 contains 15 residues. CDR1 and CDR2 (germline): SGHRS, YFSETQ. V was pared by 4 bases and J by 9 bases, with 8 bases of the junction left unmatched. CDR3: CASSATSGSVRELFF. The CDR3 coding sequence is TGCGCCAGCAGCGCCACTAGCGGGAGTGTTAGGGAGCTGTTTTTT.

This clone was seen only a few times. V usage is TRBV6-1 and J usage is TRBJ2-1; TRBD2 matches at 9 bases. J lost 7 bases, V lost 3 bases, and 7 bases had no gene match. This CDR3 is built from 15 residues. Germline V gene data show CDR1 as MNHNS and CDR2 as SASEGT. This CDR3 reads CASSDLAGVGNEQFF. CDR3 in DNA: TGTGCCAGCAGTGATTTAGCGGGAGTGGGGAATGAGCAGTTCTTC.

This clone was observed a few times. The chain has TRBV6-6 and TRBJ2-7, with 8 bases lining up with TRBD1. V lost 4 bases, J lost 5 bases, and 4 bases stayed unmatched. The CDR3 contains 13 residues. Germline V gene sequence: CDR1 MNHNY, CDR2 SVGAGI (reference sequence). The chain's CDR3 is CASSSFRGHEQYF. The CDR3 DNA follows: TGTGCCAGCAGTTCGTTCAGGGGGCACGAGCAGTACTTC.

The DNA of the CDR3 is TGTGCCAGCAGCTTGGTTCGTTACAATGAGCAGTTCTTC. As protein: CASSLVRYNEQFF. V and J are TRBV7-3 and TRBJ2-1, with D unresolved. V was pared by 3 bases and J by 4 bases, with 7 bases between. There are 13 residues in the CDR3. Looked up from germline, CDR1 is SGHTA and CDR2 is FQGTGA.

This clone was seen only a few times. The chain links TRBV21-1 to TRBJ1-2; TRBD1, the table's D call, was not compared with the DNA. TRBV21-1 counts as a pseudogene. The CDR3 length is 13 residues. The CDR3 sequence is CASSRGGNYGYTF. DNA of the CDR3: TGTGCCAGCAGCAGGGGCGGTAACTATGGCTACACCTTC.

The chain joins TRBV28 to TRBJ2-1; 16 bases agree with TRBD2. V lost 5 bases and J lost 4; bases outside the gene matches: 14. The germline CDR1 and CDR2 sequences are MDHEN and SYDVKM. The CDR3 has 20 amino acids. This CDR3 is CASSPGGTSGRAVLYNEQFF. CDR3 DNA sequence: TGTGCCAGCAGTCCGGGGGGGACTAGCGGGAGGGCCGTATTGTACAATGAGCAGTTCTTC. Based on the CDR3 plus reference TRBV28 and TRBJ2-1, the full variable domain is DVKVTQSSRYLVKRTGEKVFLECVQDMDHENMFWYRQDPGLGLRLIYFSYDVKMKEKGDIPEGYSVSREKKERFSLILESASTNQTSMYLCASSPGGTSGRAVLYNEQFFGPGTRLTVL.

The chain links TRBV20-1 to TRBJ2-7; possible D gene TRBD1, 5 bases. Trimming removed 3 bases at V and 2 bases at J, with 11 bases between. The CDR3 spans 13 residues. Germline-derived CDR1 and CDR2 are DFQATT and SNEGSKA (reference sequence). The CDR3 loop is CSASSGQPYEQYF. Here the CDR3 DNA reads TGCAGTGCTAGTTCCGGACAACCCTACGAGCAGTACTTC.

The chain couples TRBV28 to TRBJ2-1; 13 nucleotides agree with TRBD2. V was pared by 4 bases and J by 0 bases, with 9 bases of the junction left unmatched. Germline loops: CDR1 MDHEN, CDR2 SYDVKM. This CDR3 has 19 residues. The CDR3 nucleotides are TGTGCCAGCAGTTCCTGGACTAGCGGGAGAGGTGTCTCCTACAATGAGCAGTTCTTC. This translates into CASSSWTSGRGVSYNEQFF.